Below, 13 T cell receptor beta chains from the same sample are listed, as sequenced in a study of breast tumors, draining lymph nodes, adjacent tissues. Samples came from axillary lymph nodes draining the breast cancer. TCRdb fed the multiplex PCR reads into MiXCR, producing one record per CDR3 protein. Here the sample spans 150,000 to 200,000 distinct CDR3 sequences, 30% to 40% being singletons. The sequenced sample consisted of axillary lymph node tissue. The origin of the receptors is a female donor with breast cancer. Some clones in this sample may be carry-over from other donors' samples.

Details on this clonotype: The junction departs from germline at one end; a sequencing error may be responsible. CDR3 sequence: CAASETGAGASVLTF. The DNA of the CDR3 is TGTGCCGCCAGTGAAACAGGGGCTGGGGCCAGCGTCCTGACTTTC. The chain joins TRBV24-1 to TRBJ2-6; 7 bases line up with TRBD1. Per germline, CDR1 KGHDR and CDR2 SFDVKD. The CDR3 covers 15 residues.

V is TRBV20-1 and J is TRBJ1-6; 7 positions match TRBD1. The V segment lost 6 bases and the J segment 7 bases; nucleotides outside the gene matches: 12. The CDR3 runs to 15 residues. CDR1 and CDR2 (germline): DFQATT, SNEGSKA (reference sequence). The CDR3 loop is CSALARDRKNSPLHF. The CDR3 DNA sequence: TGCAGTGCCCTAGCCCGGGACAGAAAGAATTCACCCCTCCACTTT.

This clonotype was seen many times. In DNA, the CDR3 is TGTGCCAGCAGTTTAACTCGACGGGTCACGGATGAAAAACTGTTTTTT. This gives the protein CASSLTRRVTDEKLFF. The chain combines TRBV12-3 or TRBV12-4 with TRBJ1-4; the D is unclear. The length of the CDR3 is 16 residues. The V end was cut by 2 bases, the J end by 6 bases, with 16 bases between.

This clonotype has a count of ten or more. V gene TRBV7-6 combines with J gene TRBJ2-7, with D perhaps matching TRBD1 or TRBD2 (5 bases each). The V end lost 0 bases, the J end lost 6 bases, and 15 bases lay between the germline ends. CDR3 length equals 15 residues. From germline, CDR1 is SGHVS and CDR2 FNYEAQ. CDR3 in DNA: TGTGCCAGCAGCTTAGCTTCCGGGGCCTTCCTCGAGCAGTACTTC. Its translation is CASSLASGAFLEQYF.

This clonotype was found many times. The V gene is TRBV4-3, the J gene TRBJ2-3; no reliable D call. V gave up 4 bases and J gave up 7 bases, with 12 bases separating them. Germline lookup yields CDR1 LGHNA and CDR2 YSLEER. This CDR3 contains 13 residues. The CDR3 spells CASSPGPRNTQYF. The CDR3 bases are TGCGCCAGCAGCCCCGGGCCCCGCAATACGCAGTATTTT.

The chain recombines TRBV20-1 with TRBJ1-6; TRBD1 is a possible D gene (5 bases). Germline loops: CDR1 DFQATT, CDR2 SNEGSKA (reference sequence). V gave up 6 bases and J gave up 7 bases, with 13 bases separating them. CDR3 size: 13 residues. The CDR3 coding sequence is TGCAGTGCGCCCAGTCGGGACAATTCACCCCTCCACTTT. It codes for CSAPSRDNSPLHF.

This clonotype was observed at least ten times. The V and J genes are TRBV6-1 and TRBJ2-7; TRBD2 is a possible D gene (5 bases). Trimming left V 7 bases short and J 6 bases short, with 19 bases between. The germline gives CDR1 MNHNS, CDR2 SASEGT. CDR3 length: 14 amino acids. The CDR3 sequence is CASTFGIEGIEQYF. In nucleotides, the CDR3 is TGTGCCAGCACCTTCGGGATTGAGGGAATCGAGCAGTACTTC.

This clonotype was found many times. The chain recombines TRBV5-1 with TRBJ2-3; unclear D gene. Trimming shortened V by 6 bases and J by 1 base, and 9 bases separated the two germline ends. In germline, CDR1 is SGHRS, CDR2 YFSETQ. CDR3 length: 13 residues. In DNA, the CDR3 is TGCGCCAGCAACCCCACAGGCACAGATACGCAGTATTTT. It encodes CASNPTGTDTQYF.

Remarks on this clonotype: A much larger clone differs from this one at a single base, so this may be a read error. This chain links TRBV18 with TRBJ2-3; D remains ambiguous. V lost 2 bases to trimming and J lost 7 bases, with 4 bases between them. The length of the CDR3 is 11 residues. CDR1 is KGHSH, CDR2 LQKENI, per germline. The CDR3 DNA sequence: TGTGCCAGCTCACCAAGAAATACGCAGTATTTT. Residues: CASSPRNTQYF.

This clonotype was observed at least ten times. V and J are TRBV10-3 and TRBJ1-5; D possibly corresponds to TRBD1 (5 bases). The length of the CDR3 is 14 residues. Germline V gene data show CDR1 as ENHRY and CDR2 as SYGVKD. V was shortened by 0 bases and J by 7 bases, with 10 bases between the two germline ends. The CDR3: CAISESGGGQPQHF. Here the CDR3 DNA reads TGTGCCATCAGTGAGTCGGGTGGGGGGCAGCCCCAGCATTTT.

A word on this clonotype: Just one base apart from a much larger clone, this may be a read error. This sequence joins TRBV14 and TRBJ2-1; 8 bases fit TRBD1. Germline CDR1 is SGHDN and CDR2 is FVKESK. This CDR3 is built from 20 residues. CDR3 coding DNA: TGTGCCAGCAGCCAAGAAGGTGGGCAGGGGGCGATCCGTACTTACAATGGGCAGTTCTTC. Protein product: CASSQEGGQGAIRTYNGQFF.

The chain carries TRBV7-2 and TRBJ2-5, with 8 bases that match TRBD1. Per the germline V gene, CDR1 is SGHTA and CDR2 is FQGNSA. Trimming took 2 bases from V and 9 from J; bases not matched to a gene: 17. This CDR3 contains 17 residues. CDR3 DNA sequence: TGTGCCAGCAGCTTAAGGGCAGGGGGCTTTAGCAATCAGCCCCAGTACTTC. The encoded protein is CASSLRAGGFSNQPQYF.

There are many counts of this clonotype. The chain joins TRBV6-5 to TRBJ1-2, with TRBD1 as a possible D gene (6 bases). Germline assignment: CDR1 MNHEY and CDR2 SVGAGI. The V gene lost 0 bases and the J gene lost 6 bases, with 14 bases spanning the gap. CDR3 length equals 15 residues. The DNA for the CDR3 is TGTGCCAGCAGTTACTCAACGTGGGGGCCGGATGGCTACACCTTC. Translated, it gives CASSYSTWGPDGYTF.